These 27 T cell receptor beta chains share one sample of origin, sequenced in a study of blood T cell repertoires in COVID-19. Generated by immunoSEQ multiplex PCR, the TCRdb table keeps only in-frame clones and is missing some. The sample contains about 130,000 clones, 78% of which appear only once. The sequenced material came from peripheral blood. These receptors all stem from a man in his 60s who had recovered from COVID-19.

The chain couples TRBV11-2 to TRBJ1-5; D uncertain. From germline, CDR1 is SGHAT and CDR2 FQNNGV. V was trimmed by 0 bases and J by 2 bases, leaving 5 bases between them. The CDR3 is 14 residues long. This chain's CDR3 is CASSLDIGNQPQHF. CDR3 in DNA: TGTGCCAGCAGCTTAGATATCGGCAATCAGCCCCAGCATTTT.

The chain uses TRBV5-6 and TRBJ2-3; 7 positions agree with TRBD2. The CDR3 contains 15 residues. Germline CDR1 is SGHDT and CDR2 is YYEEEE. Losses at the gene ends were 6 bases for V and 2 bases for J; bases not matched to a gene: 9. DNA of the CDR3: TGTGCCAGCACCCCGGTAAGCGGGAACACAGATACGCAGTATTTT. This sequence encodes CASTPVSGNTDTQYF.

This chain links TRBV6-5 with TRBJ1-1, with 8 bases identical to TRBD1. The CDR3 sequence is 14 residues long. V shed 6 bases, J shed 1 base, and the junction held 4 bases outside the gene matches. Germline loops: CDR1 MNHEY, CDR2 SVGAGI. The CDR3 region has the DNA TGTGCCAGCAGATACAGGGGGGGGAACACTGAAGCTTTCTTT. Translation gives CASRYRGGNTEAFF.

The chain joins TRBV30 to TRBJ2-1, with TRBD2 identical over 10 bases. V shed 8 bases, J shed 7 bases, and the junction held 8 bases outside the gene matches. CDR1 is GTSNPN, CDR2 SVGIG, per germline (reference sequence). The CDR3 has 13 residues. Here the CDR3 reads CAGEREGENEQFF. The CDR3 bases are TGTGCCGGAGAGCGGGAGGGTGAAAATGAGCAGTTCTTC. Based on the CDR3 plus reference TRBV30 and TRBJ2-1, the full variable domain is SQTIHQWPATLVQPVGSPLSLECTVEGTSNPNLYWYRQAAGRGLQLLFYSVGIGQISSEVPQNLSASRPQDRQFILSSKKLLLSDSGFYLCAGEREGENEQFFGPGTRLTVL.

V is TRBV23-1 and J is TRBJ2-7; D is uncertain. TRBV23-1 is an ORF for which the function is uncertain. The CDR3 has 16 amino acids. The V end was cut by 3 bases, the J end by 3 bases, with 18 bases between. The CDR3 DNA reads TGCGCCAGCAGTCATCCGTCAACCCTAATCTACTACGAGCAGTACTTC. It yields the protein CASSHPSTLIYYEQYF.

This chain links TRBV28 with TRBJ1-1, with D uncertain. Germline V CDR1 and CDR2: MDHEN, SYDVKM. The CDR3 length is 15 residues. Trimming pared 5 bases from V and 3 bases from J, leaving 16 bases between. The CDR3 reads CASSLTGFRDTEAFF. CDR3 bases: TGTGCCAGCAGTCTAACGGGGTTCCGGGACACTGAAGCTTTCTTT. Looking up the rest from reference TRBV28 and TRBJ1-1 gives the full variable domain: DVKVTQSSRYLVKRTGEKVFLECVQDMDHENMFWYRQDPGLGLRLIYFSYDVKMKEKGDIPEGYSVSREKKERFSLILESASTNQTSMYLCASSLTGFRDTEAFFGQGTRLTVV.

The chain joins TRBV6-5 to TRBJ2-2; TRBD2 is a possible D gene (5 bases). The CDR3 consists of 15 residues. V lost 7 bases to trimming and J lost 3 bases, with 15 bases between them. Per the germline V gene, CDR1 is MNHEY and CDR2 is SVGAGI. The CDR3 loop is CASTHEGSYTGELFF. The CDR3 nucleotides read TGTGCCAGCACCCACGAAGGGAGCTACACCGGGGAGCTGTTTTTT.

The genes are TRBV7-9 and TRBJ2-5, with TRBD2 matching over 8 bases. This CDR3 is 17 amino acids long. V dropped 5 bases and J dropped 5; count of bases not matched to a gene: 16. The germline V gene has CDR1 SEHNR and CDR2 FQNEAQ (reference sequence). Written as DNA, the CDR3 is TGTGCCAGCAGCCCGGGGGGGAGCGGGAATCCGGACGAGACCCAGTACTTC. This gives the protein CASSPGGSGNPDETQYF.

The chain couples TRBV21-1 to TRBJ1-1; TRBD1, the table's D call, lacks a check against the DNA. TRBV21-1 is a known pseudogene. The CDR3 is 19 residues long. The CDR3 protein is CASSKWIKGGRGAGTEAFF. For the CDR3, the DNA is TGTGCCAGCAGCAAATGGATCAAAGGGGGCCGAGGGGCGGGAACTGAAGCTTTCTTT.

The gene calls are TRBV19 and TRBJ1-5; 7 bases fit TRBD1. The germline V gene encodes CDR1 LNHDA and CDR2 SQIVND (reference sequence). The CDR3 spans 22 residues. The ends lost 0 bases at V and 2 bases at J; junction bases unmatched: 22. CDR3 protein: CASSIEPSIGGRGHGGNQPQHF. CDR3 DNA: TGTGCCAGTAGTATAGAACCTTCCATAGGGGGCAGGGGACATGGGGGCAATCAGCCCCAGCATTTT.

V is TRBV11-2 and J is TRBJ2-4; D gene ambiguous. The CDR3 contains 13 residues. V lost 2 bases to trimming and J lost 5 bases, with 7 bases between them. The germline gives CDR1 SGHAT, CDR2 FQNNGV. The CDR3 region has the DNA TGTGCCAGCAGCTTAAGCGCGGAAAACATTCAGTACTTC. As protein: CASSLSAENIQYF.

This clone was detected only once. This chain joins TRBV21-1 and TRBJ1-6. TRBV21-1 is an annotated pseudogene. The CDR3 has 15 residues. CDR3 DNA: TGTGCCAGCAGCATAGCCGGGTCCTATAATTCACCCCTCCACTTT. Its translation: CASSIAGSYNSPLHF.

This clone was found once. The chain links TRBV28 to TRBJ1-2; D is possibly TRBD1 (5 bases). The CDR3 has 15 amino acids. Germline V gives CDR1 MDHEN, CDR2 SYDVKM. The V and J ends lost 4 bases and 2 bases respectively, with 14 bases between them. CDR3 sequence reads: CASSSKAGGNYGYTF. For the CDR3, the DNA is TGTGCCAGCAGTTCCAAGGCGGGGGGGAACTATGGCTACACCTTC.

The chain recombines TRBV18 with TRBJ2-7, with 7 bases that match TRBD1. Germline assignment: CDR1 KGHSH and CDR2 LQKENI. The CDR3 totals 14 residues. The trim removed 6 bases at V and 3 bases at J, leaving 8 bases unmatched. The CDR3 spells CASSKGDRDYEQYF. CDR3 DNA sequence: TGTGCCAGCTCCAAAGGGGACAGAGACTACGAGCAGTACTTC.

The chain couples TRBV5-4 to TRBJ2-1; TRBD2 aligns across 8 bases. From germline, CDR1 is SGHNT and CDR2 YYREEE (reference sequence). The ends lost 4 bases at V and 8 bases at J; junction bases unmatched: 11. CDR3 length: 15 amino acids. The CDR3 spells CASSQSGGGRDEQFF. DNA for the CDR3: TGTGCCAGCAGCCAAAGTGGCGGGGGGAGGGATGAGCAGTTCTTC.

This chain connects TRBV12-5 to TRBJ1-1; D is possibly TRBD1 (5 bases). Germline V gene lookup returns CDR1 LGHNT and CDR2 FRNRAP. Trimming shortened V by 0 bases and J by 1 base, and 15 bases separated the two germline ends. The CDR3 totals 17 residues. CDR3 nucleotide sequence: TGTGCTAGTGGTTTGGTACCTTTTAGGGGAACGAACACTGAAGCTTTCTTT. It codes for CASGLVPFRGTNTEAFF.

The chain couples TRBV12-3 or TRBV12-4 to TRBJ2-1, with 8 bases matching TRBD2. J lost 6 bases, V lost 7 bases, and 5 bases had no gene match. The CDR3 is 13 amino acids. The CDR3 region is CASIELAANEQFF. The CDR3 region has the DNA TGTGCCAGCATTGAACTAGCGGCCAATGAGCAGTTCTTC.

The table lists this clone with a count of one. V gene TRBV5-5 combines with J gene TRBJ1-1; 7 bases are a match to TRBD1. The CDR3 loop spans 15 amino acids. With 4 bases clipped from V and 0 bases from J, the junction kept 6 bases outside the gene matches. In germline, CDR1 is SGHKS, CDR2 YYEKEE (reference sequence). The CDR3 spells CASSRDRVMNTEAFF. CDR3 DNA: TGTGCCAGCAGCCGCGACAGGGTCATGAACACTGAAGCTTTCTTT.

This chain joins TRBV7-2 and TRBJ1-2; D perhaps matches TRBD1 (6 bases). This CDR3 is 13 amino acids long. Germline loops: CDR1 SGHTA, CDR2 FQGNSA. V dropped 5 bases and J dropped 3 bases, with 10 bases sitting between them. CDR3 region: CASSLQGDYGYTF. CDR3 bases: TGTGCCAGCAGCCTACAGGGAGACTATGGCTACACCTTC. Using reference TRBV7-2 and TRBJ1-2 for the parts outside the CDR3, the full variable domain is GAGVSQSPSNKVTEKGKDVELRCDPISGHTALYWYRQSLGQGLEFLIYFQGNSAPDKSGLPSDRFSAERTGGSVSTLTIQRTQQEDSAVYLCASSLQGDYGYTFGSGTRLTVV.

This clone was detected only once. This CDR3 is CASTGSSYNEQFF. In DNA, the CDR3 is TGTGCCAGTACGGGAAGCTCCTACAATGAGCAGTTCTTC. This chain uses TRBV19 with TRBJ2-1; TRBD2 might be the D (5 bases). Trimming stripped 7 bases from V and 0 bases from J, with 7 bases between. The CDR3 runs to 13 residues. Looked up from germline, CDR1 is LNHDA and CDR2 is SQIVND (reference sequence).

This clone was observed once. The rearrangement joins TRBV6-5 to TRBJ2-5; D might be TRBD2 (7 bases). The V end lost 6 bases, the J end lost 4 bases, and 12 bases lay between the germline ends. CDR3 size: 13 residues. The V gene's germline CDR1 is MNHEY and CDR2 SVGAGI. The CDR3 DNA follows: TGTGCCAGCAGGACCCGGGGGGCAGAGACCCAGTACTTC. Protein sequence: CASRTRGAETQYF.

The CDR3 nucleotides read TGTGCCAGTAACGCAGGGTTTGCCTATGGCTACACCTTC. Protein: CASNAGFAYGYTF. The rearrangement joins TRBV19 to TRBJ1-2; perhaps TRBD1 as D (5 bases). Looked up from germline, CDR1 is LNHDA and CDR2 is SQIVND (reference sequence). The germline V and J ends were trimmed by 7 bases and 4 bases, with 13 bases remaining between them. The CDR3 loop spans 13 amino acids.

The sample holds one count of this clone. The rearrangement joins TRBV5-4 to TRBJ2-1; tentatively, D is TRBD2 (5 bases). The V gene lost 3 bases and the J gene lost 3 bases, with 13 bases spanning the gap. Per the germline V gene, CDR1 is SGHNT and CDR2 is YYREEE (reference sequence). This CDR3 is built from 15 residues. The CDR3 nucleotides read TGTGCCAGCAGCTCCCTTAGCGTATTCTACAATGAGCAGTTCTTC. Amino acid sequence: CASSSLSVFYNEQFF.

This chain links TRBV6-5 with TRBJ2-3; 8 positions agree with TRBD2. CDR1 and CDR2 from the germline V gene are MNHEY and SVGAGI. The CDR3 covers 15 residues. V lost 7 bases to trimming and J lost 4 bases; unmatched junction nucleotides: 10. CDR3 residues: CASTIHGGVADTQYF. In DNA, the CDR3 is TGTGCCAGCACCATTCACGGGGGGGTCGCAGATACGCAGTATTTT.

J is TRBJ1-1 and V is TRBV5-6, with unresolved D. Between the trimmed V and J ends, which lost 4 bases and 4 bases, there was a span of 11 bases. There are 13 residues in the CDR3. Germline CDR1 and CDR2: SGHDT and YYEEEE. The CDR3 reads CASSHAGGTEAFF. The CDR3 DNA reads TGTGCCAGCAGCCACGCGGGCGGCACTGAAGCTTTCTTT.

The rearrangement uses TRBV6-2 or TRBV6-3 and TRBJ2-1; 9 nucleotides align to TRBD2. This CDR3 region has 16 residues. V lost 5 bases, J lost 2 bases, and 7 bases stayed unmatched. From germline, CDR1 is MNHEY and CDR2 SVGEGT. The CDR3 sequence is CASSASAGGPYNEQFF. CDR3 coding DNA: TGTGCCAGCAGTGCGAGCGCGGGAGGGCCCTACAATGAGCAGTTCTTC.

The rearrangement joins TRBV11-2 to TRBJ2-2; TRBD1 matches at 7 bases. Germline loops: CDR1 SGHAT, CDR2 FQNNGV. The CDR3 contains 16 residues. V shed 5 bases and J 4 bases; nucleotides not matched to a gene: 10. CDR3 sequence (DNA): TGTGCCAGCAGCAAATTAGGACAGGTTGGCACCGGGGAGCTGTTTTTT. Protein: CASSKLGQVGTGELFF.